The 18 T cell receptor beta chains below all came from one sample that was sequenced in a study of identical twins. TCRdb ran MiXCR on the 5' RACE reads and lists one entry per CDR3 protein. The table lists nearly 900,000 distinct CDR3 sequences, around an eighth of them singletons. The same sample was also studied in work on yellow fever vaccine responses in identical twins.

The sequenced sample consisted of PBMCs. These receptors all stem from a woman aged 18-29 years in good health.

In its sample, this clonotype was seen a few times. The rearrangement links TRBV2 to TRBJ1-2; possible D gene TRBD1, 6 bases. This CDR3 comprises 15 residues. Germline assignment: CDR1 SNHLY and CDR2 FYNNEI. Trimming shortened V by 2 bases and J by 4 bases, and 14 bases separated the two germline ends. In DNA form, the CDR3 reads TGTGCCAGCAGTGAAACCCGGACAGTTCCCTATGGCTACACCTTC. Protein product: CASSETRTVPYGYTF.

This clonotype was found a few times. The chain combines TRBV7-9 with TRBJ2-7; 7 bases are shared with TRBD1. Trimming at V came to 5 bases and at J to 5 bases, leaving 3 bases not matched to a gene. This CDR3 contains 12 residues. From germline, CDR1 is SEHNR and CDR2 FQNEAQ (reference sequence). CDR3 coding DNA: TGTGCCAGCAGCATAGGGGGCGACGAGCAGTACGTC. The encoded protein is CASSIGGDEQYV.

This clonotype was seen at least ten times. The chain carries TRBV28 and TRBJ2-2, with D uncertain. The germline V gene has CDR1 MDHEN and CDR2 SYDVKM. The CDR3 totals 14 residues. The V gene lost 2 bases and the J gene lost 5 bases, with 9 bases spanning the gap. CDR3: CASSLIWVTGELFF. The CDR3 DNA reads TGTGCCAGCAGTTTAATCTGGGTTACCGGGGAGCTGTTTTTT.

This clonotype was found a few times. The chain recombines TRBV29-1 with TRBJ2-1, with TRBD2 as a possible D gene (6 bases). This CDR3 comprises 11 residues. Germline V gene lookup returns CDR1 SQVTM and CDR2 ANQGSEA. V dropped 3 bases and J dropped 9 bases, with 9 bases sitting between them. In DNA, the CDR3 is TGCAGCGTTGATTGGGGAGGTGAGCAGTTCTTC. Its protein product is CSVDWGGEQFF.

The chain links TRBV4-1 to TRBJ2-5; the match to TRBD2 covers 10 bases. Germline V gene data show CDR1 as MGHRA and CDR2 as YSYEKL. The CDR3 length is 15 residues. V was pared by 0 bases and J by 4 bases, with 2 bases of the junction left unmatched. The CDR3 protein is CASSQDGLAAETQYF. Here the CDR3 DNA reads TGCGCCAGCAGCCAAGACGGACTAGCGGCAGAGACCCAGTACTTC.

This clonotype was observed many times. The V and J genes are TRBV20-1 and TRBJ1-1, with D unresolved. Germline loops: CDR1 DFQATT, CDR2 SNEGSKA (reference sequence). V gave up 3 bases and J gave up 1 base, with 9 bases separating them. The CDR3 sequence is 13 residues long. As DNA, the CDR3 is TGCAGTGCTAGGGCTGGATGGAACACTGAAGCTTTCTTT. Protein sequence: CSARAGWNTEAFF.

This chain uses TRBV19 with TRBJ1-2; unclear D gene. The V end was cut by 6 bases, the J end by 2 bases, with 10 bases between. This CDR3 contains 13 residues. Germline assignment: CDR1 LNHDA and CDR2 SQIVND (reference sequence). The CDR3 DNA follows: TGTGCCAGTAGCGACGAAGGGAACTATGGCTACACCTTC. This codes for CASSDEGNYGYTF.

This clonotype was recorded many times. V and J are TRBV12-3 or TRBV12-4 and TRBJ2-7; TRBD1 aligns across 10 bases. CDR3 size: 15 residues. V lost 6 bases and J lost 5; bases outside the gene matches: 10. This CDR3 reads CASRPHGTGDHEQYF. The CDR3 region has the DNA TGTGCCAGCAGGCCCCACGGGACAGGGGACCACGAGCAGTACTTC.

The genes are TRBV14 and TRBJ2-7, with 7 bases aligning to TRBD2. This CDR3 spans 14 amino acids. In germline, CDR1 is SGHDN, CDR2 FVKESK. V shed 3 bases, J shed 4 bases, and the junction held 6 bases outside the gene matches. CDR3 nucleotides: TGTGCCAGCAGCCAGGGAGGGATCGGGTACGAGCAGTACTTC. Protein: CASSQGGIGYEQYF.

The table lists this clonotype with many counts. The chain employs TRBV10-3 and TRBJ2-7, with 9 bases matching TRBD2. With V trimmed by 10 bases and J by 6 bases, 19 bases remained unmatched. The CDR3 is 16 amino acids. Per germline, CDR1 ENHRY and CDR2 SYGVKD. CDR3 loop: CATIISLVAGVSEQYF. The CDR3 region has the DNA TGTGCCACAATCATCTCTCTGGTAGCGGGAGTGAGCGAGCAGTACTTC.

The chain recombines TRBV7-8 with TRBJ2-1; TRBD2 aligns across 7 bases. The CDR3 is 14 residues long. V lost 5 bases, J lost 8 bases, and 9 bases stayed unmatched. CDR1 SGHVS and CDR2 FQNEAQ come from the germline V gene. The CDR3 region has the DNA TGTGCCAGCAGCCAAGCGGGGACGGGGGATGAGCAGTTCTTC. Amino acid sequence: CASSQAGTGDEQFF.

This clonotype was seen a handful of times. The chain links TRBV5-1 to TRBJ2-1; 7 bases agree with TRBD2. This CDR3 has 15 residues. J was trimmed by 6 bases and V by 5 bases; bases with no gene match: 11. Germline V gene lookup returns CDR1 SGHRS and CDR2 YFSETQ. CDR3 in DNA: TGCGCCAGCAGTTCGCCGGGGCGGGAGATCAATGAGCAGTTCTTC. Translation gives CASSSPGREINEQFF.

This clonotype was observed many times. At one end the junction does not follow the germline gene, possibly because of a read error. V and J are TRBV5-1 and TRBJ2-5; D is unresolved. The CDR3 consists of 13 residues. Germline V lookup: CDR1 SGHRS, CDR2 YFSETQ. CDR3 loop: CASSLGNQETQYF. For the CDR3, the DNA is TGTGCCAGCAGTTTGGGCAACCAAGAGACCCAGTACTTC.

The rearrangement joins TRBV12-3 or TRBV12-4 to TRBJ2-3; D perhaps matches TRBD2 (5 bases). Trimming pared 6 bases from V and 7 bases from J, leaving 17 bases between. This CDR3 region has 14 residues. The CDR3 sequence is CASSGGGPGNTQYF. CDR3 sequence (DNA): TGTGCCAGCAGCGGAGGCGGTCCGGGGAATACGCAGTATTTT.

This sequence joins TRBV20-1 and TRBJ2-7; D possibly corresponds to TRBD1 (5 bases). CDR1 and CDR2 from the germline V gene are DFQATT and SNEGSKA (reference sequence). Between the trimmed V and J ends, which lost 2 bases and 3 bases, there was a span of 11 bases. The CDR3 spans 13 residues. The CDR3 loop is CSARRVGDYEQYV. CDR3 DNA: TGCAGTGCTAGAAGGGTAGGGGACTACGAGCAGTACGTC.

For the CDR3, the DNA is TGTGCCAGCAGAGAACCCGGGACAGGGTTCTATGAGCAGTTCTTC. Translating it yields CASREPGTGFYEQFF. The J gene is TRBJ2-1, the V gene TRBV6-1, with 9 nucleotides matching TRBD1. This CDR3 is built from 15 residues. J was trimmed by 8 bases and V by 6 bases; bases with no gene match: 11. Germline CDR1 MNHNS, CDR2 SASEGT.

This clonotype was picked up a small number of times. The chain links TRBV20-1 to TRBJ2-2; 7 bases line up with TRBD1. V was clipped by 1 base and J by 1 base; unmatched bases: 3. Germline assignment: CDR1 DFQATT and CDR2 SNEGSKA (reference sequence). The CDR3 totals 15 residues. The CDR3 nucleotides read TGCAGTGCTAGAGTAGGGGGCGGGAACACCGGGGAGCTGTTTTTT. Translated: CSARVGGGNTGELFF.

The rearrangement uses TRBV11-1 and TRBJ2-6, with D perhaps TRBD1 or TRBD2 (7 bases each). CDR1 is SGHAT and CDR2 is FQDESV in the germline V gene (reference sequence). V was clipped by 0 bases and J by 0 bases, with 24 bases between them. The CDR3 spans 22 residues. This CDR3 reads CASSLAIQGGSPVNSGANVLTF. The CDR3 region has the DNA TGTGCCAGCAGCTTAGCGATCCAGGGGGGGTCCCCGGTGAACTCTGGGGCCAACGTCCTGACTTTC.